The source of this T cell receptor beta chain is a study of early T cells in non-severe SARS-CoV-2 infection. Attachment of unique molecular identifiers to individual cDNA molecules was performed. From the 5' RACE reads, TCRdb called clonotypes with MiXCR, one entry per CDR3 protein. The repertoire holds tens of thousands of distinct CDR3 sequences, with around 16% as singletons. The sample holds a few counts of this clonotype. The CDR3 is 14 amino acids. The V and J ends lost 2 bases and 8 bases respectively, with 13 bases between them. Sequenced input: whole blood. The sequence came from an adult who was a healthcare worker with PCR-confirmed SARS-CoV-2 infection or an uninfected control (not recorded which). The genes are TRBV23-1 and TRBJ2-1, with a weak D call TRBD2 (5 bases). TRBV23-1 is designated an ORF whose function remains uncertain. The CDR3 loop is CASSQGRGSDEQFF. The CDR3 DNA sequence: TGCGCCAGCAGTCAAGGTCGGGGTTCCGATGAGCAGTTCTTC.